One T cell receptor (beta chain) is described in this entry. This entry belongs to a study of control samples from healthy donors and cancer patients. Profiling relied on immunoSEQ multiplex PCR, and the TCRdb table lists in-frame clones only, not all of them. The table records 150,000 to 200,000 clones, roughly 89% of them present only once. The V gene end was trimmed by 3 bases and the J gene end by 0 bases; junction bases not matched to a gene: 9. The germline CDR1 and CDR2 sequences are SGHVS and FQNEAQ. The CDR3 is made up of 18 amino acids. The genes are TRBV7-8 and TRBJ1-5; 9 nucleotides agree with TRBD1. The sequenced material came from blood. The receptor was isolated from a woman aged 45-59 years in good health. The CDR3 DNA reads TGTGCCAGCAGCTTGTACGCCGGGACAGGGTTTAGCAATCAGCCCCAGCATTTT. Translating gives CASSLYAGTGFSNQPQHF.